Listed below are T cell receptor beta chains from one sample, sequenced in a study of blood T cell repertoires in COVID-19. Sequenced by immunoSEQ multiplex PCR; TCRdb stores in-frame clones only, minus some. In the table there are 65,000 or so clones, approximately 80% of which are singletons. Specimen: peripheral blood. These receptors were obtained from a man aged 80 or over with acute or convalescent COVID-19. Each CDR3 is given with its conserved first and last residue. The order of the fields is clone size, V gene, J gene, D gene, CDR3 DNA, CDR3 protein. The D gene is left open where the match is weak. Part of the rows lack a size; the others show once, few, many or a class for expanded clones.

few	TRBV12-3/TRBV12-4	TRBJ1-2	.	TGTGCCAGCAGGCGCTCAGGGGTAAATGGCTACACCTTC	CASRRSGVNGYTF
few	TRBV7-9	TRBJ2-7	TRBD2	TGTGCCAGCAGCTCCCTTACTAGCGACTCCTACGAGCAGTACTTC	CASSSLTSDSYEQYF
.	TRBV6-5	TRBJ2-2	.	TGTGCCAGCGTAACTACCAAAACCGGGGAGCTGTTTTTT	CASVTTKTGELFF
few	TRBV21-1	TRBJ1-6	.	TGTGCCAGCAGCAAAGATGGAGGGACAGGGAGCTCCTATAATTCACCCCTCCACTTT	CASSKDGGTGSSYNSPLHF
.	TRBV27	TRBJ1-1	.	TGTGCCAGCAGTTTAGAGGGGGATAACACTGAAGCTTTCTTT	CASSLEGDNTEAFF
.	TRBV2	TRBJ1-5	.	TGTGCCAGCAGTGAAGAAAAGGGTATGGGGAGTCAGCCCCAGCATTTT	CASSEEKGMGSQPQHF
.	TRBV30	TRBJ1-2	TRBD1	TGTGCCTGGAGTACCGGGGGACAGGGTGGATTCTATGGCTACACCTTC	CAWSTGGQGGFYGYTF
once	TRBV28	TRBJ1-3	.	TGTGCCAGCAGTTGGGGAACAGGGATAAGAAACACCATATATTTT	CASSWGTGIRNTIYF
.	TRBV30	TRBJ1-6	TRBD1	TGTGCCTGGAGTAGGGGACAGAGGGATTCACCCCTCCACTTT	CAWSRGQRDSPLHF
.	TRBV18	TRBJ2-5	TRBD1	TGTGCCAGCTCACGGACAGGGAGGCAAGAGACCCAGTACTTC	CASSRTGRQETQYF
once	TRBV10-1	TRBJ1-1	TRBD1	TGCGCCAGCAGCTCGGGACAGGCTAAGAACACTGAAGCTTTCTTT	CASSSGQAKNTEAFF
once	TRBV3-1/TRBV3-2	TRBJ2-1	.	TGTGCCAGCAGCCAGTCCTATGAGCAGTTCTTC	CASSQSYEQFF
.	TRBV6-6	TRBJ1-1	.	TGTGCCAGCAGCCAACTTACTGAAGCTTTCTTT	CASSQLTEAFF
few	TRBV28	TRBJ1-2	TRBD1	TGTGCCAGCACCCCGATGAGACAGGGGCCCTCGTATGGCTACACCTTC	CASTPMRQGPSYGYTF
once	TRBV19	TRBJ1-5	.	TGTGCCAGTAGTATAGTCTTAGGCTGGCGGAGATATAGCAATCAGCCCCAGCATTTT	CASSIVLGWRRYSNQPQHF
.	TRBV30	TRBJ2-1	.	TGTGCCTGGAGTAGGGGGGGCCAAGATGAGCAGTTCTTC	CAWSRGGQDEQFF
.	TRBV19	TRBJ2-1	.	TGTGCCAGTAGCCCCAGAAACATGTACAATGAGCAGTTCTTC	CASSPRNMYNEQFF
.	TRBV19	TRBJ1-2	.	TGTGCCGTCAGGGTTAACTATGGCTACACCTTC	CAVRVNYGYTF
.	TRBV4-2	TRBJ2-7	TRBD2	TGTGCCAGCGGACCTAGCGGGGGGACCTACGAGCAGTACTTC	CASGPSGGTYEQYF
.	TRBV25-1	TRBJ2-5	TRBD2	TGTGCCAGCAAAAACTGGGCGGGGGACCAAGAGACCCAGTACTTC	CASKNWAGDQETQYF
.	TRBV3-1/TRBV3-2	TRBJ1-2	TRBD1	TGTGCCAGCAGCCCACGGGACAGGGAGAGCTATGGCTACACCTTC	CASSPRDRESYGYTF
.	TRBV18	TRBJ2-1	TRBD2	TGTGCCAGCTCATCAGCTCCTAGCGGGGCCTCCTACAATGAGCAGTTCTTC	CASSSAPSGASYNEQFF
.	TRBV6-5	TRBJ2-7	TRBD1	TGTGCCAGCACCATTCCGGGACAGGGAACCTACGAGCAGTACTTC	CASTIPGQGTYEQYF
few	TRBV12-3/TRBV12-4	TRBJ1-2	.	TGTGCCAGCAGTGGCTCAGGGTCTGGTGGCTACACCTTC	CASSGSGSGGYTF
.	TRBV15	TRBJ1-1	.	TGTGCCACCAGCAGAGATCTCGGGGGATTCGGAGCTTTCTTT	CATSRDLGGFGAFF
.	TRBV14	TRBJ2-4	.	TGTGCCAGCAGCCAAGATTCCTCAGGCAGCATTCAGTACTTC	CASSQDSSGSIQYF
.	TRBV5-4	TRBJ1-1	.	TGTGCCAGCAGCTTTAGTCAACGTGAAGCTTTCTTT	CASSFSQREAFF
.	TRBV6-5	TRBJ1-6	.	TGTGCCAGCAGTTACGACGACGCCAGGAATTCACCCCTCCACTTT	CASSYDDARNSPLHF
few	TRBV25-1	TRBJ1-5	.	TGTGCCAGCAGTGAAAAGGGGGTGAATCAGCCCCAGCATTTT	CASSEKGVNQPQHF
few	TRBV4-1	TRBJ2-7	.	TGCGCCAGCAGCCAGGACAGCACAGACTACGAGCAGTACTTC	CASSQDSTDYEQYF
.	TRBV18	TRBJ1-1	TRBD1	TGTGCCAGCTCTAGCCCCAGGGGGCCTGAAGCTTTCTTT	CASSSPRGPEAFF
.	TRBV5-1	TRBJ2-1	TRBD2	TGCGCCAGCAGCTTGGGCGGCGGGGGTAGCCTCTACAATGAGCAGTTCTTC	CASSLGGGGSLYNEQFF
.	TRBV19	TRBJ1-5	TRBD1	TGTGCCAGTAGTAAGACAGGGGGTCGGCAGCCCCAGCATTTT	CASSKTGGRQPQHF
.	TRBV6-6	TRBJ1-5	TRBD1	TGTGCCAGCAGTCGAACCAGGACCGGGACAGGGTACAATCAGCCCCAGCATTTT	CASSRTRTGTGYNQPQHF
.	TRBV2	TRBJ1-1	TRBD1	TGTGCCAGCAGTGGACAGGGTAGGAACACTGAAGCTTTCTTT	CASSGQGRNTEAFF
.	TRBV27	TRBJ1-2	.	TGTGCCACGACTTCGGCTACTAACTATGGCTACACCTTC	CATTSATNYGYTF
.	TRBV15	TRBJ1-1	.	TGTGCCACCAGCAACACTGGGCAGGGTCTCACTGAAGCTTTCTTT	CATSNTGQGLTEAFF